The rows below give T cell receptor beta chains drawn from one sample of a study of shared T cell receptors in the human thymus. Using immunoSEQ multiplex PCR, the repertoire was profiled, and TCRdb retains in-frame clones only, with some absent. The sample lists roughly 560,000 clones; about 84% were seen once. Another study also made use of these data, one on human thymus T cells.

Sequenced material: thymocytes. These receptors were obtained from a boy under two years old with a congenital heart defect. Each CDR3 is given with its conserved first and last residue. Each record gives: V gene, D gene, J gene, CDR3 protein, CDR3 DNA. The D gene is left open where the match is weak.

TRBV10-2	NA	TRBJ2-2	CASNERNTGELFF	TGCGCCAGCAACGAGCGGAACACCGGGGAGCTGTTTTTT
TRBV4-2	TRBD2	TRBJ2-7	CASSQRLAHSYEQYF	TGTGCCAGCAGCCAACGACTAGCCCACTCCTACGAGCAGTACTTC
TRBV19	NA	TRBJ2-3	CASSPLRTDTQYF	TGTGCCAGTAGTCCACTCCGCACAGATACGCAGTATTTT
TRBV10-3	NA	TRBJ2-5	CAISPGLGGETQYF	TGTGCCATCAGTCCCGGACTAGGGGGAGAGACCCAGTACTTC
TRBV15	TRBD1	TRBJ1-3	CATSITFGTGASGNTIYF	TGTGCCACCAGCATCACATTCGGGACAGGGGCCTCTGGAAACACCATATATTTT
TRBV6-1	TRBD1	TRBJ1-2	CASSDEGGTGRNYGYTF	TGTGCCAGCAGTGATGAGGGGGGGACAGGCAGGAACTATGGCTACACCTTC
TRBV29-1	NA	TRBJ1-1	CSAATGNTEAFF	TGCAGCGCCGCCACAGGGAACACTGAAGCTTTCTTT
TRBV28	TRBD1	TRBJ2-5	CASSFPTGGQETQYF	TGTGCCAGCAGTTTTCCGACAGGGGGGCAAGAGACCCAGTACTTC
TRBV11-2	TRBD2	TRBJ2-7	CASSLDLTSGSGAGTYEQYF	TGTGCCAGCAGCTTAGATCTAACTAGCGGGAGCGGAGCTGGGACCTACGAGCAGTACTTC
TRBV28	TRBD2	TRBJ2-7	CASRAGAGYEQYF	TGTGCCAGCAGGGCGGGAGCAGGCTACGAGCAGTACTTC
TRBV7-9	NA	TRBJ1-1	CASSLVPPRSEAFF	TGTGCCAGCAGCTTAGTCCCCCCGAGGTCTGAAGCTTTCTTT
TRBV4-3	TRBD2	TRBJ2-5	CASSQDPPRGRAIEKTQYF	TGCGCCAGCAGCCAAGATCCTCCCCGCGGGAGGGCTATCGAGAAGACCCAGTACTTC
TRBV9	NA	TRBJ2-1	CASSSRDNEQFF	TGTGCCAGCAGCTCCAGGGACAATGAGCAGTTCTTC